The 3 T cell receptor beta chains listed next were all sequenced from one sample in a study of CD8+ T cells in alopecia areata. RNA extraction and reverse transcription yielded cDNA as sequencing template. Only in-frame clones appear in the TCRdb table, and some are missing; sequencing was by immunoSEQ multiplex PCR. Of around 140,000 clones in the sample, about 50% were seen once. This sample comprised CD8+ T cells sorted from blood, obtained at week 0. The receptors come from a human donor with alopecia areata.

This chain links TRBV27 with TRBJ2-3, with 8 bases identical to TRBD2. The CDR3 is 15 residues long. J lost 5 bases, V lost 6 bases, and 10 bases had no gene match. In germline, CDR1 is MNHEY, CDR2 SMNVEV (reference sequence). The CDR3 DNA sequence: TGTGCCAGCAGACCTGGACTAGCCCGGGTAGATACGCAGTATTTT. It specifies CASRPGLARVDTQYF.

This clone was observed a few times. The rearrangement links TRBV29-1 to TRBJ2-5; D is perhaps TRBD1 (6 bases). Germline loops: CDR1 SQVTM, CDR2 ANQGSEA. The V gene lost 2 bases and the J gene lost 5 bases, with 12 bases spanning the gap. The CDR3 sequence is 13 residues long. In DNA form, the CDR3 reads TGCAGCGTTGAAATCCCCAGGGGTGAGACCCAGTACTTC. This sequence encodes CSVEIPRGETQYF.

This clone was detected only once. The chain carries TRBV5-6 and TRBJ2-7, with D tentatively TRBD1 or TRBD2 (5 bases each). There are 13 residues in the CDR3. The V and J ends lost 6 bases and 3 bases respectively, with 13 bases between them. Germline-derived CDR1 and CDR2 are SGHDT and YYEEEE. CDR3 coding DNA: TGTGCCAGCAACTCCGGGACGGACTACGAGCAGTACTTC. Translating gives CASNSGTDYEQYF. The full variable domain, in which reference TRBV5-6 and TRBJ2-7 provide the parts outside the CDR3, is DAGVTQSPTHLIKTRGQQVTLRCSPKSGHDTVSWYQQALGQGPQFIFQYYEEEERQRGNFPDRFSGHQFPNYSSELNVNALLLGDSALYLCASNSGTDYEQYFGPGTRLTVT.